This T cell receptor (beta chain) is from a study of cytomegalovirus exposure and HLA in healthy donors. Study-level points and caveats: The study put 150 or so TCR beta chains on its list as cytomegalovirus-associated. Analysis performed later found more than 15,000 TCR beta sequences associated with HLA alleles at 0.05 false discovery rate. An analysis done earlier found most TCR beta V segments productive about 90% or about 30% of the time.

The CDR3 has 14 residues. This clone was seen a few times. Its cognate antigen is unknown. Both 60 Vbeta primers and 13 Jbeta primers went into the PCR. In the study's own analysis: Among the unique TCR beta chains that a later analysis counted, about 81 million in all, 10 million to 13 million were shared. TCRdb's table, derived via immunoSEQ multiplex PCR, lists solely in-frame clones and lacks some. V and J calls and clone size follow that table, whereas D and trimming were derived from the DNA. The sample shows 140,000 to 150,000 clones, roughly 80% of them seen only once. The receptor was isolated from a woman in her forties in good health and CMV-seropositive. The sample comprised PBMCs. V gene TRBV21-1 combines with J gene TRBJ1-4; the table calls TRBD1, which could not be checked here. TRBV21-1 is noted as a pseudogene. The CDR3, as DNA: TGTGCCAGCAGCAAAACCAAGGGGGATGAAAAACTGTTTTTT. Its translation is CASSKTKGDEKLFF.